Given below is one TCR beta chain in context. The data belong to a study of CD8+ T cells in alopecia areata. As the sequencing template, cDNA was produced by extracting RNA and reverse transcribing it. Measured with immunoSEQ multiplex PCR; TCRdb has only the in-frame clones, and not every one. The table includes approximately 150,000 clones, approximately 65% detected once. Sequencing was done on a sample of CD8+ T cells sorted from blood. The source is a human donor in good health.

The CDR3 DNA sequence: TGTGCCAGTAGTGGAGGGGGCGCGTTCACTGAAGCTTTCTTT. Amino acids: CASSGGGAFTEAFF. The V gene is TRBV19, the J gene TRBJ1-1, with 7 positions matching TRBD1. This CDR3 contains 14 residues. Germline CDR1 reads LNHDA; CDR2 reads SQIVND (reference sequence). Germline trimming cut 5 bases from V and 4 bases from J; bases unmatched to any gene: 7.